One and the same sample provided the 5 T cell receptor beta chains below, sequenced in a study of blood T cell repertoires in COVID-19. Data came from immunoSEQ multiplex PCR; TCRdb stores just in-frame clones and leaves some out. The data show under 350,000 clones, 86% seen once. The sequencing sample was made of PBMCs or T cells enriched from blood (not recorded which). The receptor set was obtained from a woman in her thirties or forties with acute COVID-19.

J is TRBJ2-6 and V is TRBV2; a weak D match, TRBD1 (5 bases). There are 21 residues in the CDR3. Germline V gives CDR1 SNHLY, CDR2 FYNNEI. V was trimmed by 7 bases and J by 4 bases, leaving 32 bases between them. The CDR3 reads CASTLNSIWGAGRGGANVLTF. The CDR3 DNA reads TGTGCCAGCACTTTGAACTCGATCTGGGGCGCAGGGCGTGGAGGGGCCAACGTCCTGACTTTC. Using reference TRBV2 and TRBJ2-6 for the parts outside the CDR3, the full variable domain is EPEVTQTPSHQVTQMGQEVILRCVPISNHLYFYWYRQILGQKVEFLVSFYNNEISEKSEIFDDQFSVERPDGSNFTLKIRSTKLEDSAMYFCASTLNSIWGAGRGGANVLTFGAGSRLTVL.

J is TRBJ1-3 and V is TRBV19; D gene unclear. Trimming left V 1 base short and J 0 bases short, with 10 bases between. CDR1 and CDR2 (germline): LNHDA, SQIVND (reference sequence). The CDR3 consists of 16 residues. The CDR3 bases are TGTGCCAGTAGTATAGGAACAAGACTCTCTGGAAACACCATATATTTT. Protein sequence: CASSIGTRLSGNTIYF.

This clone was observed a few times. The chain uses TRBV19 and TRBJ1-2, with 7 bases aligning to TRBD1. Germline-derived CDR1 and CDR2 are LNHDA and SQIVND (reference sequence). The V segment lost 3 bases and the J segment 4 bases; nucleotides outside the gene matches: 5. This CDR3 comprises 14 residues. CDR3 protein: CASSIETGAYGYTF. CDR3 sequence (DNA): TGTGCCAGTAGTATTGAAACAGGGGCCTATGGCTACACCTTC.

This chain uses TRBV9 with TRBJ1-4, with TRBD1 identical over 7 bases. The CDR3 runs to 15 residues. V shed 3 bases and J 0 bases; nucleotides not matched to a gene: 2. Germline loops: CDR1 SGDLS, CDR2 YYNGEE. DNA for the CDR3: TGTGCCAGCAGCGGGGGACAGACAACTAATGAAAAACTGTTTTTT. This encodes CASSGGQTTNEKLFF.

CDR3 in DNA: TGTGCCAGCAGTTTAGCGGGAGCCCTCCCGCGGGAGCAGTACTTC. Translating gives CASSLAGALPREQYF. The rearrangement uses TRBV28 and TRBJ2-7; 7 nucleotides line up with TRBD2. The CDR3 is 15 amino acids. Unmatched junction bases numbered 11, after V lost 2 bases and J lost 7 bases. The germline V gene has CDR1 MDHEN and CDR2 SYDVKM.